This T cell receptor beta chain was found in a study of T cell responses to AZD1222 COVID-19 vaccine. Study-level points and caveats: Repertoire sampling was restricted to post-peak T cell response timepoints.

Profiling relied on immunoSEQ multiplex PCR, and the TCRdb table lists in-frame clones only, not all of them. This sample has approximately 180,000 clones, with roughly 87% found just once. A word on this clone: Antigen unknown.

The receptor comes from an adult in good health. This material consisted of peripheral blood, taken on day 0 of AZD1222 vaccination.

For the CDR3, the DNA is TGCAGCGTTGAAGATGCCGGGACAGGCTATGGCTACACCTTC. Protein sequence: CSVEDAGTGYGYTF. The chain combines TRBV29-1 with TRBJ1-2; 8 nucleotides agree with TRBD1. Trimming at V came to 0 bases and at J to 4 bases, leaving 4 bases not matched to a gene. Germline V lookup: CDR1 SQVTM, CDR2 ANQGSEA. The CDR3 extends over 14 amino acids.